This TCR beta chain was identified during a study of human T cells and chemical hapten exposure. The wider study: Each patch test put 0.01% DPC on the upper back, and results were read at 6 days.

Individual cDNA molecules had unique molecular identifiers attached to them by the library. TCRdb ran MiXCR on the RACE reads and lists one entry per CDR3 protein. The repertoire holds about 380,000 distinct CDR3 sequences, with more than 4.5% as singletons. Many counts were recorded for this clonotype. As yet, its antigen is unknown. This CDR3 comprises 13 residues. Trimming pared 6 bases from V and 5 bases from J, leaving 13 bases between. Indicated time point: patch test 1, 2 weeks after DPC sensitization. Treatment denoted: therapeutic diphenylcyclopropenone sensitization with weekly scalp DPC. Findings and limits, study-wide: Expanded TCRs produced significantly more large CDR3 similarity clusters than controls did.

The chain uses TRBV12-3 or TRBV12-4 and TRBJ1-2; a weak D match, TRBD1 (5 bases). This receptor was identified in a woman in her forties or fifties with alopecia areata. Some clones in this sample may be carry-over from other donors' samples. The sequencing here drew on whole blood, taken in connection with sensitization to the hapten diphenylcyclopropenone (DPC). The CDR3 sequence is CASSPDGAYGYTF. The CDR3 nucleotides read TGTGCCAGCAGCCCAGACGGGGCGTATGGCTACACCTTC.